The rows below give T cell receptor beta chains drawn from one sample of a study of Ad26.COV2.S vaccination and SARS-CoV-2 variants. TCRdb's copy holds only in-frame clones and misses some; the assay was immunoSEQ multiplex PCR. The sample holds 300,000 to 400,000 clones, around 87% seen once. The specimen was peripheral blood, collected in a trial of Ad26.COV2.S vaccine versus placebo. All receptors come from a person aged 18-60 years who received the Ad26.COV2.S COVID-19 vaccine or a placebo. The CDR3 runs from the conserved cysteine through the conserved F or W. A D gene is named only where the DNA matches it firmly. Clone size, where shown, is once, few, many, or a class for clones that have expanded.

>few|TRBV3-1/TRBV3-2|-|TRBJ1-2
CASSLPGQAYGYTF
TGTGCCAGCAGCCTCCCCGGGCAGGCTTATGGCTACACCTTC
>-|TRBV3-1/TRBV3-2|-|TRBJ2-7
CASSQLSGKGYEQYF
TGTGCCAGCAGCCAGTTATCCGGGAAGGGCTACGAGCAGTACTTC
>-|TRBV11-2|TRBD2|TRBJ2-1
CASSEEGTSYNEQFF
TGTGCCAGCAGCGAAGAAGGGACTAGTTACAATGAGCAGTTCTTC
>few|TRBV6-5|TRBD1|TRBJ2-7
CASSYVQGAAYEQYF
TGTGCCAGCAGTTACGTTCAGGGGGCTGCCTACGAGCAGTACTTC
>-|TRBV7-6|TRBD2|TRBJ2-7
CASSLGASGGSYEQYF
TGTGCCAGCAGCTTAGGGGCTAGCGGGGGGTCCTACGAGCAGTACTTC
>-|TRBV3-1/TRBV3-2|-|TRBJ1-5
CASSQQDQPQHF
TGTGCCAGCAGCCAACAAGATCAGCCCCAGCATTTT
>-|TRBV18|TRBD2|TRBJ2-3
CASSPGTSGYTDTQYF
TGTGCCAGCTCACCCGGGACTAGCGGGTACACAGATACGCAGTATTTT
>once|TRBV11-3|-|TRBJ2-1
CASSLVGRAGPDEQFF
TGTGCCAGCAGCTTAGTGGGTCGGGCAGGGCCCGATGAGCAGTTCTTC
>-|TRBV11-3|TRBD2|TRBJ2-3
CASSPALAGNTDTQYF
TGTGCCAGCAGCCCAGCGCTAGCGGGGAACACAGATACGCAGTATTTT
>-|TRBV7-2|-|TRBJ2-3
CASSWGVAGTDTQYF
TGTGCCAGCAGCTGGGGGGTGGCTGGGACAGATACGCAGTATTTT
>-|TRBV5-8|-|TRBJ1-2
CASSLVGGRDYGYTF
TGTGCCAGCAGCTTGGTGGGGGGCAGAGACTATGGCTACACCTTC
>-|TRBV30|TRBD1|TRBJ1-4
CAWEPNGTGNEKLFF
TGTGCCTGGGAACCCAACGGGACAGGAAATGAAAAACTGTTTTTT
>-|TRBV30|TRBD1|TRBJ1-2
CAWSEDRVGGYTF
TGTGCCTGGAGTGAAGACAGGGTTGGTGGCTACACCTTC
>once|TRBV6-2/TRBV6-3|TRBD1|TRBJ1-5
CASSYSMWTGSVQPQHF
TGTGCCAGCAGTTACTCGATGTGGACAGGGTCGGTTCAGCCCCAGCATTTT
>-|TRBV4-2|-|TRBJ1-1
CASSRNPGRDTEAFF
TGTGCCAGCAGCCGTAATCCGGGACGAGACACTGAAGCTTTCTTT
>-|TRBV7-6|-|TRBJ1-3
CASSLAMRNSGNTIYF
TGTGCCAGCAGCTTAGCGATGAGAAACTCTGGAAACACCATATATTTT
>-|TRBV6-5|TRBD2|TRBJ2-2
CASSYLTSGSGELFF
TGTGCCAGCAGCTATTTAACTAGCGGGAGTGGGGAGCTGTTTTTT
>once|TRBV11-1|-|TRBJ1-1
CASSLTANTEAFF
TGTGCCAGCAGCTTGACAGCGAACACTGAAGCTTTCTTT
>-|TRBV4-3|-|TRBJ1-5
CASSQELQSLNQPQHF
TGCGCCAGCAGCCAAGAGTTGCAGTCATTGAATCAGCCCCAGCATTTT
>-|TRBV6-2/TRBV6-3|-|TRBJ2-5
CASSNGETQYF
TGTGCCAGCAGTAACGGGGAGACCCAGTACTTC
>-|TRBV30|-|TRBJ1-6
CAWNTNSPLHF
TGTGCCTGGAACACAAATTCACCCCTCCACTTT
>once|TRBV7-3|-|TRBJ2-3
CASSRGHSTDTQYF
TGTGCCAGCAGCAGGGGACACAGCACAGATACGCAGTATTTT
>-|TRBV7-9|-|TRBJ1-2
CASSQPGQGYTF
TGTGCCAGCAGCCAGCCCGGACAGGGCTACACCTTC
>-|TRBV11-2|TRBD2|TRBJ2-5
CASSPTSGTQETQYF
TGTGCCAGCAGCCCCACTAGCGGGACCCAAGAGACCCAGTACTTC
>-|TRBV7-2|-|TRBJ2-3
CASSFEAASTDTQYF
TGTGCCAGCAGCTTCGAGGCGGCAAGCACAGATACGCAGTATTTT
>-|TRBV9|-|TRBJ1-1
CASVLVPDMNTEAFF
TGTGCCAGCGTACTAGTACCGGACATGAACACTGAAGCTTTCTTT
>-|TRBV29-1|-|TRBJ1-2
CSVEDWPDVNYGYTF
TGCAGCGTTGAAGATTGGCCGGATGTTAACTATGGCTACACCTTC
>-|TRBV14|TRBD2|TRBJ2-1
CASSQEFQRGGNGEQFF
TGTGCCAGCAGCCAAGAGTTTCAGCGGGGGGGTAACGGTGAGCAGTTCTTC
>-|TRBV23-1|-|TRBJ1-5
CASSLPPQPQHF
TGCGCCAGCAGTCTTCCTCCCCAGCCCCAGCATTTT
>-|TRBV3-1/TRBV3-2|-|TRBJ2-6
CASSQTGAGANVLTF
TGTGCCAGCAGCCAGACGGGGGCTGGGGCCAACGTCCTGACTTTC
>-|TRBV6-5|-|TRBJ2-1
CASRGLGASYNEQFF
TGTGCCAGCAGGGGCTTAGGTGCCTCCTACAATGAGCAGTTCTTC
>-|TRBV5-4|TRBD2|TRBJ2-3
CASRGVAGESDTQYF
TGTGCCAGCAGGGGGGTGGCGGGGGAATCAGATACGCAGTATTTT
>-|TRBV4-1|TRBD2|TRBJ2-6
CASSQGEGFGANVLTF
TGCGCCAGCAGCCAAGGGGAGGGCTTCGGGGCCAACGTCCTGACTTTC
>-|TRBV7-3|-|TRBJ1-1
CASSWGMSPSTEAFF
TGTGCCAGCAGTTGGGGGATGAGTCCGAGTACTGAAGCTTTCTTT
>-|TRBV15|TRBD2|TRBJ2-5
CATSRGSGGAIETQYF
TGTGCCACCAGCAGAGGGAGCGGGGGGGCCATAGAGACCCAGTACTTC
>-|TRBV6-5|-|TRBJ1-1
CASRGGQMGTEAFF
TGTGCCAGCAGAGGCGGACAGATGGGAACTGAAGCTTTCTTT
>once|TRBV28|-|TRBJ2-7
CASSHRGEQYF
TGTGCCAGCAGTCATAGAGGCGAGCAGTACTTC
>once|TRBV6-2/TRBV6-3|TRBD2|TRBJ2-1
CASSTAIAGSSYNEQFF
TGTGCCAGCAGCACAGCCATAGCGGGGAGCTCCTACAATGAGCAGTTCTTC
>-|TRBV4-3|-|TRBJ1-5
CASSQVLEGNQPQHF
TGCGCCAGCAGCCAAGTACTGGAAGGCAATCAGCCCCAGCATTTT
>few|TRBV19|TRBD1|TRBJ2-7
CASSITGQRVYEQYF
TGTGCCAGTAGTATCACGGGACAGAGAGTCTACGAGCAGTACTTC
>-|TRBV5-8|-|TRBJ1-1
CASSLAVNTEAFF
TGTGCCAGCAGCCTTGCCGTAAACACTGAAGCTTTCTTT
>-|TRBV5-1|TRBD1|TRBJ1-2
CASSSQGAPYGYTF
TGCGCCAGCAGCTCCCAGGGGGCTCCCTATGGCTACACCTTC
>once|TRBV6-5|-|TRBJ1-6
CASSSLRFPGNSPLHF
TGTGCCAGCAGTTCTTTAAGGTTCCCCGGTAATTCACCCCTCCACTTT
>once|TRBV18|TRBD1|TRBJ2-3
CASSPDRGLVGTDTQYF
TGTGCCAGCTCCCCGGACAGGGGTTTGGTTGGCACAGATACGCAGTATTTT